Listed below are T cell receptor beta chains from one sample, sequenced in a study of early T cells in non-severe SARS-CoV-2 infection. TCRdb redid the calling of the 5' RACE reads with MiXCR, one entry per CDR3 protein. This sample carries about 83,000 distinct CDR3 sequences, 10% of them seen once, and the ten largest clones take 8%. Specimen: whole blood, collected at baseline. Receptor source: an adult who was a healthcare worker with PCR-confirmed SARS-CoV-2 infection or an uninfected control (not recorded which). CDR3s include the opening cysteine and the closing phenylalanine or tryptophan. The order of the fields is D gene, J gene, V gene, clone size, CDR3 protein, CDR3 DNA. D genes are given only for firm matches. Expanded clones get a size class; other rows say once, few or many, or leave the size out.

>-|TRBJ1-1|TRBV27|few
CASTLVLGWGLNTEAFF
TGTGCCAGCACCCTTGTTCTAGGGTGGGGACTTAACACTGAAGCTTTCTTT
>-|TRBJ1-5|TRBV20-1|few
CSAPGSGNQPQHF
TGCAGTGCCCCAGGGTCTGGCAATCAGCCCCAGCATTTT
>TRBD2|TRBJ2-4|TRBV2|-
CASRRGPAGPAKNIQYF
TGTGCCAGCAGGAGAGGGCCAGCGGGGCCTGCCAAAAACATTCAGTACTTC
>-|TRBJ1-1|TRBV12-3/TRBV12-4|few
CASRIGGVMNTEAFF
TGTGCCAGCAGAATAGGTGGGGTCATGAACACTGAAGCTTTCTTT
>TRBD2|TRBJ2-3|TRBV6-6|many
CASSYPVTGGGDTQYF
TGTGCCAGCAGTTACCCCGTAACGGGAGGGGGAGATACGCAGTATTTT
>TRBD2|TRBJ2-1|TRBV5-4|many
CASSLPASGISYNEQFF
TGTGCCAGCAGCTTGCCCGCTAGCGGGATTTCCTACAATGAGCAGTTCTTC
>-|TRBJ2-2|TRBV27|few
CASSLWGRRNTGELFF
TGTGCCAGCAGTTTATGGGGGCGGAGGAACACCGGGGAGCTGTTTTTT
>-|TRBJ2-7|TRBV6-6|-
CASSYASSGIRYEQYF
TGTGCCAGCAGTTACGCCTCGTCTGGCATTAGATACGAGCAGTACTTC
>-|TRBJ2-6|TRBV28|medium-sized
CASSSGTTSGANVLTF
TGTGCCAGCAGTTCCGGGACAACCTCTGGGGCCAACGTCCTGACTTTC
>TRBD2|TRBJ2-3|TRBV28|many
CASSLGLLAVWLPDTQYF
TGTGCCAGCAGTTTGGGCCTACTAGCGGTCTGGCTTCCAGATACGCAGTATTTT
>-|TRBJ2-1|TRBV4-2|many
CASSQDGGGREQFF
TGTGCCAGCAGCCAAGATGGGGGTGGCAGGGAGCAGTTCTTC
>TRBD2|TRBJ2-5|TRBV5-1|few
CASRWTSGDQETQYF
TGCGCCAGCAGGTGGACTAGCGGGGACCAAGAGACCCAGTACTTC
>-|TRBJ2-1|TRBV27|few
CASSLIQGISYNEQFF
TGTGCCAGCAGCCTGATCCAGGGTATCTCCTACAATGAGCAGTTCTTC